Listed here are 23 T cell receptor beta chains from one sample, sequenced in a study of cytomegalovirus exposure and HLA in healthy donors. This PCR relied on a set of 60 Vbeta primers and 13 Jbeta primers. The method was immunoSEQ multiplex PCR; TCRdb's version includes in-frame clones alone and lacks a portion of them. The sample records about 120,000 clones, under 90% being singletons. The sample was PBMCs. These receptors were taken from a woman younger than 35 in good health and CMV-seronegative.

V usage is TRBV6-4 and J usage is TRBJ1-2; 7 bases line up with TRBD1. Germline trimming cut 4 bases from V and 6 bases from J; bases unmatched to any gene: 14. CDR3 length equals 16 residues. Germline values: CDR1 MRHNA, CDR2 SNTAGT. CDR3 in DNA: TGTGCCAGCAGTGGCAAGAAGCAAACAGGGGAGGATGGCTACACCTTC. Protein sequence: CASSGKKQTGEDGYTF.

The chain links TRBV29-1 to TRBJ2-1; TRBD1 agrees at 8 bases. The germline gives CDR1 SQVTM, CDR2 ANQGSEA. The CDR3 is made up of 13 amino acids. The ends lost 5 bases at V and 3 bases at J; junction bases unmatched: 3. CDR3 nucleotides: TGCAGCGTTTCTACAGGGGGCTACAATGAGCAGTTCTTC. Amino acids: CSVSTGGYNEQFF.

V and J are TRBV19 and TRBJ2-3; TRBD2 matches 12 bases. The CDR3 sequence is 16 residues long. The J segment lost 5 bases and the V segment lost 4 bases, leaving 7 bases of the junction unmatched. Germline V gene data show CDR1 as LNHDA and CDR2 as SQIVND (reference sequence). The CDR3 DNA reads TGTGCCAGTAGTAAAGCTAGCGGGGGGGCTGTAGATACGCAGTATTTT. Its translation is CASSKASGGAVDTQYF.

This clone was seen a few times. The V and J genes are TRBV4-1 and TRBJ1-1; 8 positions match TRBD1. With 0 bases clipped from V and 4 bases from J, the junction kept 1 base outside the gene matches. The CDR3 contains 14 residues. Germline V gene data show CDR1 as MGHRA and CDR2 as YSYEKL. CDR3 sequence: CASSQDTGGTEAFF. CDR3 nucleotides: TGCGCCAGCAGCCAAGACACAGGGGGCACTGAAGCTTTCTTT.

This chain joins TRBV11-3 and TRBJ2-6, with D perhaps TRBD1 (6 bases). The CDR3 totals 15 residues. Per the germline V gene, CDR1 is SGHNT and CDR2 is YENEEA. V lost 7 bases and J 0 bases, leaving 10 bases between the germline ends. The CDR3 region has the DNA TGTGCCAGCACCGAAGGGGGCTCTGGGGCCAACGTCCTGACTTTC. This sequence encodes CASTEGGSGANVLTF.

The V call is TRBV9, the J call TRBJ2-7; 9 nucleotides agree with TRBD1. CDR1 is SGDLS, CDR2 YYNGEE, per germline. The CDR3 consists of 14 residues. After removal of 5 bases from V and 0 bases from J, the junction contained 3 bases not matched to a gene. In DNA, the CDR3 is TGTGCCAGCAGTTCGACAGGGGGCTCCTACGAGCAGTACTTC. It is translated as CASSSTGGSYEQYF.

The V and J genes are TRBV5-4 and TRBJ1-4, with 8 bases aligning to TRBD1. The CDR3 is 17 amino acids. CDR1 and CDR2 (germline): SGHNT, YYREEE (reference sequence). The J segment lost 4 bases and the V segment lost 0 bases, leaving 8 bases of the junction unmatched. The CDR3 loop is CASSLAADRGGNEKLFF. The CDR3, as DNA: TGTGCCAGCAGCTTGGCGGCCGACAGGGGAGGTAATGAAAAACTGTTTTTT.

The CDR3 is CATRKTSGAYEQYV. CDR3 nucleotides: TGTGCCACCAGAAAGACTAGCGGGGCCTACGAGCAGTACGTC. The J gene is TRBJ2-7, the V gene TRBV15, with 11 bases that match TRBD2. This CDR3 is 14 amino acids long. Looked up from germline, CDR1 is LNHNV and CDR2 is YYDKDF (reference sequence). Trimming removed 6 bases from V and 2 bases from J; junction bases left unmatched: 3.

The chain's CDR3 is CASSGGAGPETQYF. The CDR3 DNA sequence: TGCGCCAGCAGCGGAGGAGCGGGGCCCGAGACCCAGTACTTC. The chain combines TRBV5-1 with TRBJ2-5; TRBD2 matches at 7 bases. Per the germline V gene, CDR1 is SGHRS and CDR2 is YFSETQ. The CDR3 spans 14 residues. V dropped 4 bases and J dropped 5; count of bases not matched to a gene: 8. Together with reference TRBV5-1 and TRBJ2-5, the CDR3 gives the full variable domain: KAGVTQTPRYLIKTRGQQVTLSCSPISGHRSVSWYQQTPGQGLQFLFEYFSETQRNKGNFPGRFSGRQFSNSRSEMNVSTLELGDSALYLCASSGGAGPETQYFGPGTRLLVL.

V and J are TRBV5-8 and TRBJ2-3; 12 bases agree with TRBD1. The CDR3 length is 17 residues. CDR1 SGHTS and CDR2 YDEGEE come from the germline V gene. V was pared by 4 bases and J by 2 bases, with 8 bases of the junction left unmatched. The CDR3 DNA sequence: TGTGCCAGCAGCGACGGGACAGGGGGCCCCTCCACAGATACGCAGTATTTT. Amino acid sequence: CASSDGTGGPSTDTQYF.

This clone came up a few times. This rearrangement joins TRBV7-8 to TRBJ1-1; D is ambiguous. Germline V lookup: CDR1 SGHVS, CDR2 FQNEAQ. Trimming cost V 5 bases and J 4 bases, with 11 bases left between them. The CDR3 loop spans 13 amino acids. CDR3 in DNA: TGTGCCAGCAGCCCAAGAGAAAGCACTGAAGCTTTCTTT. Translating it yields CASSPRESTEAFF.

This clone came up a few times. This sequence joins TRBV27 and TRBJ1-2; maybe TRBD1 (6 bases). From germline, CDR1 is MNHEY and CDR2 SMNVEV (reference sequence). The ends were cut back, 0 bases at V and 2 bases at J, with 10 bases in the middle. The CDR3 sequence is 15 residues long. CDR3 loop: CASSLSQGLNYGYTF. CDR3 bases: TGTGCCAGCAGTTTATCACAGGGCCTAAACTATGGCTACACCTTC.

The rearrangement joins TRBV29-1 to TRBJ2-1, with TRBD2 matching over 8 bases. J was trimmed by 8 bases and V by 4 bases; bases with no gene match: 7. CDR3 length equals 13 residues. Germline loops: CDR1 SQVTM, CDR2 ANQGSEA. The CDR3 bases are TGCAGCGTTGTCTCCAGCGGGAGTTATGAGCAGTTCTTC. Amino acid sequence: CSVVSSGSYEQFF.

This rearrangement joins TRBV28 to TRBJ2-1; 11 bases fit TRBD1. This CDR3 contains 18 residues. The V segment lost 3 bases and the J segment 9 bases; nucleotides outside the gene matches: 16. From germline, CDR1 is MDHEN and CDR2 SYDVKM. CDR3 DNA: TGTGCCAGCAGTTTGATACCGCCCGGGACAGGGGGTGGGGGTGAGCAGTTCTTC. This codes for CASSLIPPGTGGGGEQFF.

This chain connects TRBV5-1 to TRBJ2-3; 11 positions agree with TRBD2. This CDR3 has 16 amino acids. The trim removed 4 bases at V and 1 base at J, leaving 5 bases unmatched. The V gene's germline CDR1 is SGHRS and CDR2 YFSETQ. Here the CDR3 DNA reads TGCGCCAGCAGCGGGGCTAGCGGGGGGCGCACAGATACGCAGTATTTT. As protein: CASSGASGGRTDTQYF. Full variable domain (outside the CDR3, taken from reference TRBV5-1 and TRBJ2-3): KAGVTQTPRYLIKTRGQQVTLSCSPISGHRSVSWYQQTPGQGLQFLFEYFSETQRNKGNFPGRFSGRQFSNSRSEMNVSTLELGDSALYLCASSGASGGRTDTQYFGPGTRLTVL.

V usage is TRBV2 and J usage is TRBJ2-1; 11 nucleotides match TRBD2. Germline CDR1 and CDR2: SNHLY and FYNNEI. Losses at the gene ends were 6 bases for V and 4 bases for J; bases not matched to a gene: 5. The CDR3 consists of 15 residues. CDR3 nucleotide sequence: TGTGCCAGCAGGGCTATAGCGGGGGGGTACAATGAGCAGTTCTTC. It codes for CASRAIAGGYNEQFF.

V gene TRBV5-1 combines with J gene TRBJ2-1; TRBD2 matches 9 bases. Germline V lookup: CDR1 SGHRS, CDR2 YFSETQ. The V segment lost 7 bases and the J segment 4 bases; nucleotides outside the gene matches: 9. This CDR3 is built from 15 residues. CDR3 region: CASSSGTSPYNEQFF. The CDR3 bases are TGCGCCAGCTCCTCCGGGACTAGCCCATACAATGAGCAGTTCTTC.

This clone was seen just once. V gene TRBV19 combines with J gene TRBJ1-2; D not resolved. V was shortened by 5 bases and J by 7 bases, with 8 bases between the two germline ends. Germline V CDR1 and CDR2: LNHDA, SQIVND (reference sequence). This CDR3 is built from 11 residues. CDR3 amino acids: CASSHSSGYTF. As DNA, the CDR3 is TGTGCCAGTAGTCACAGCTCTGGCTACACCTTC.

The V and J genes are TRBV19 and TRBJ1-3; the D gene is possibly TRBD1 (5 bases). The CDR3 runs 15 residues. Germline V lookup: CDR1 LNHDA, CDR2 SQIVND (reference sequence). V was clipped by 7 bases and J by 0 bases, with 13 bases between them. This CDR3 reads CASIRTGRSGNTIYF. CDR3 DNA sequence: TGTGCCAGTATCCGAACAGGCCGCTCTGGAAACACCATATATTTT.

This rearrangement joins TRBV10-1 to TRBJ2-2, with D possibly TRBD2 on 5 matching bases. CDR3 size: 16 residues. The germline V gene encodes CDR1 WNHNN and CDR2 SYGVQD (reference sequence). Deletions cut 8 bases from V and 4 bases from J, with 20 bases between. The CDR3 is CASLKSCVGSTGELFF. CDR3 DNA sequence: TGCGCCAGCCTAAAATCGTGTGTGGGGAGCACCGGGGAGCTGTTTTTT.

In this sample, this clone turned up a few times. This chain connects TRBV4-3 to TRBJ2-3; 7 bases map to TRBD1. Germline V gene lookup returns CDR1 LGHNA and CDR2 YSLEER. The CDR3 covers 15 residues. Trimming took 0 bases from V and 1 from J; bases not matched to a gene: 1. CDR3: CASSQDGTGTDTQYF. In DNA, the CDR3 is TGCGCCAGCAGCCAAGATGGGACAGGCACAGATACGCAGTATTTT.

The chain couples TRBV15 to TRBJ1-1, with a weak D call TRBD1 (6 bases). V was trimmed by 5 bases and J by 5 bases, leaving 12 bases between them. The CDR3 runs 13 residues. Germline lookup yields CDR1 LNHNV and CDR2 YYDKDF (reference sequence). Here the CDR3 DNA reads TGTGCCACCAGCTTTAGGGGGAATACTGAAGCTTTCTTT. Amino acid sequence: CATSFRGNTEAFF.

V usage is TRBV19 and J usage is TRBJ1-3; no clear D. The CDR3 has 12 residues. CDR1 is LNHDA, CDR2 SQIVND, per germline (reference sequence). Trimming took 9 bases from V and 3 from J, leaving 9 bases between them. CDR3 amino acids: CASQSFGNTIYF. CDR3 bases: TGTGCCAGCCAAAGCTTTGGAAACACCATATATTTT.